Sequencing of this T cell receptor beta chain was carried out in a study of cytomegalovirus exposure and HLA in healthy donors. Study at large: Within an early data release were about 90 million unique TCRs drawn from HLA-typed donors.

The PCR employed 60 Vbeta primers together with 13 Jbeta primers. Sequencing was performed with immunoSEQ multiplex PCR; in TCRdb, only in-frame clones are kept and a portion is missing. The table lists 90,000 to 100,000 clones, roughly 80% of them singletons. In germline, CDR1 is MNHEY, CDR2 SMNVEV (reference sequence). The CDR3 has 15 amino acids. V lost 5 bases and J lost 3; bases outside the gene matches: 4. The sequenced sample was PBMCs. This chain links TRBV27 with TRBJ2-1, with 10 bases identical to TRBD2. This clonotype originated in a man in his 60s in good health and CMV-seropositive. CDR3 nucleotides: TGTGCCAGCAGTCCTCTAGCGGGGGACTACAATGAGCAGTTCTTC. This translates into CASSPLAGDYNEQFF.